This TCR beta chain was recorded in a study of shared clonotypes between healthy human individuals. Study-wide findings and caveats: Larger richness was generally estimated for naive than memory subsets. Only blood samples were collected, and tissue repertoires likely differ.

A remark on this clone: Its antigen remains unknown.

The CDR3 covers 16 residues. Trimming stripped 4 bases from V and 6 bases from J, with 18 bases between. Germline V gene lookup returns CDR1 MNHEY and CDR2 SMNVEV (reference sequence). An assay was performed, and its level was deep. Method: immunoSEQ multiplex PCR; TCRdb's copy keeps in-frame clones and lacks some. The sample lists around 2.5 million clones; 80% to 95% were seen once. This chain uses TRBV27 with TRBJ2-2; D tentatively reads TRBD1 or TRBD2 (5 bases each). The receptor was derived from a man aged 18-30 years in good health. Some clones in this sample may be carry-over from other donors' samples. The sequenced sample was naive CD4+ T cells from PBMCs. Specified subset: CD45RA+ positively selected. CDR3 protein: CASSSPASRGPGELFF. The DNA for the CDR3 is TGTGCCAGCAGTTCGCCGGCATCCCGGGGCCCCGGGGAGCTGTTTTTT.